These T cell receptor beta chains were read from a single sample in a study of Ad26.COV2.S vaccination and SARS-CoV-2 variants. The repertoire was sequenced with immunoSEQ multiplex PCR; TCRdb's copy has only in-frame clones and lacks some. The table has 330,000 or so clones, about 90% seen once. Sequencing was performed on peripheral blood, taken in a trial of Ad26.COV2.S vaccine versus placebo. The receptors derive from a person aged 18-65 years who received the Ad26.COV2.S COVID-19 vaccine or a placebo. The CDR3 runs from the conserved cysteine through the conserved F or W. The D gene is left open where the match is weak. Not all rows give a size; the values are once, few, many and, for expanded clones, a class.

j_gene | abundance | d_gene | v_gene | len | CDR3nt | CDR3aa
TRBJ2-3 | . | . | TRBV30 | 13 | TGTGCCTGGAGTGTCGGGATCACAGATACGCAGTATTTT | CAWSVGITDTQYF
TRBJ1-4 | . | . | TRBV5-8 | 16 | TGTGCCAGCAGCCAAGGGGATACGGTATCTAATGAAAAACTGTTTTTT | CASSQGDTVSNEKLFF
TRBJ1-1 | . | . | TRBV12-3/TRBV12-4 | 13 | TGTGCCAGCAGCCACGCGGACAATACTGAAGCTTTCTTT | CASSHADNTEAFF
TRBJ2-2 | few | . | TRBV6-5 | 13 | TGTGCCAGCAGCCCCGCAGGGGCCGGGGAGCTGTTTTTT | CASSPAGAGELFF
TRBJ1-5 | . | . | TRBV19 | 16 | TGTGCCAGTAGTATAGTTTCGGGGCTAGTCAATCAGCCCCAGCATTTT | CASSIVSGLVNQPQHF
TRBJ2-1 | . | . | TRBV14 | 14 | TGTGCCAGCAGCCAGTCCCTTGCTCACAATGAGCAGTTCTTC | CASSQSLAHNEQFF
TRBJ1-5 | . | . | TRBV3-1/TRBV3-2 | 15 | TGTGCCAGCAGCCAAGATTGGAGGGTCGGGCAGCCCCAGCATTTT | CASSQDWRVGQPQHF
TRBJ2-3 | . | . | TRBV7-9 | 14 | TGTGCCAGCAGCTTATCCGTGAGCACAGATACGCAGTATTTT | CASSLSVSTDTQYF
TRBJ1-2 | . | TRBD1 | TRBV5-1 | 15 | TGCGCCAGCAGCTTGGACCCGGGACAGGCGGCTGGCTACACCTTC | CASSLDPGQAAGYTF
TRBJ2-5 | . | TRBD2 | TRBV29-1 | 16 | TGCAGCGTTGAAAGGACTAGCGGGACCGTAGGGGAGACCCAGTACTTC | CSVERTSGTVGETQYF
TRBJ1-1 | . | . | TRBV11-2 | 15 | TGTGCCAGCAGCTTAGCAAGGGGAGTTAACACTGAAGCTTTCTTT | CASSLARGVNTEAFF
TRBJ2-4 | . | . | TRBV14 | 16 | TGTGCCAGCAGCCAAGATCTCGGGGGGCCCAAAAACATTCAGTACTTC | CASSQDLGGPKNIQYF
TRBJ1-3 | . | . | TRBV11-2 | 14 | TGTGCCAGCAGCTTAGAGAGAAGTGGAAACACCATATATTTT | CASSLERSGNTIYF
TRBJ1-6 | once | . | TRBV7-9 | 14 | TGTGCCAGCAGCTTCGACAGTTATAATTCACCCCTCCACTTT | CASSFDSYNSPLHF
TRBJ1-6 | . | . | TRBV18 | 15 | TGTGCCAGCTCACCGAAGGACATGAGTTATTCACCCCTCCACTTT | CASSPKDMSYSPLHF
TRBJ2-2 | . | TRBD1 | TRBV19 | 15 | TGTGCCAGTAAGAGGGGGCGTGTGAACACCGGGGAGCTGTTTTTT | CASKRGRVNTGELFF
TRBJ2-1 | . | TRBD2 | TRBV4-1 | 20 | TGCGCCAGCAGCCAGAAGGCCGGACTAGCGGGACGAGACTCCTACAATGAGCAGTTCTTC | CASSQKAGLAGRDSYNEQFF
TRBJ2-3 | once | . | TRBV5-1 | 15 | TGCGCCAGCAGCTTGGATACAGGCCGAACAGATACGCAGTATTTT | CASSLDTGRTDTQYF
TRBJ1-5 | . | TRBD1 | TRBV3-1/TRBV3-2 | 19 | TGTGCCAGCAGCCAAGGATTAGGCAGAGGACAGGGGGGCAATCAGCCCCAGCATTTT | CASSQGLGRGQGGNQPQHF
TRBJ1-4 | . | . | TRBV28 | 13 | TGTGCCAGCATCAACAGTTTTAATGAAAAACTGTTTTTT | CASINSFNEKLFF
TRBJ1-1 | . | . | TRBV5-5 | 16 | TGTGCCAGCAGCTTGTTTTTTCCCAGGGATTCTGCTGAAGCTTTCTTT | CASSLFFPRDSAEAFF
TRBJ1-3 | . | TRBD1 | TRBV7-2 | 17 | TGTGCCAGCAGCTTAAGAAAACAGGGGGCTTCTGGAAACACCATATATTTT | CASSLRKQGASGNTIYF
TRBJ2-1 | . | TRBD2 | TRBV15 | 17 | TGTGCCACCAGCAGAGATCTGGCGGGAGGGCCGGACAATGAGCAGTTCTTC | CATSRDLAGGPDNEQFF
TRBJ2-5 | . | TRBD1 | TRBV28 | 14 | TGTGCCAGCAGTTTATTTCAGGGGGAGTCGACCCAGTACTTC | CASSLFQGESTQYF
TRBJ1-2 | . | . | TRBV7-3 | 15 | TGTGCCAGCAGCTTAAGTTCTGTAGGGGTTAATGGCTACACCTTC | CASSLSSVGVNGYTF
TRBJ1-2 | . | TRBD1 | TRBV7-2 | 14 | TGTGCCAGCATCATAACAGGGGGCAACTATGGCTACACCTTC | CASIITGGNYGYTF
TRBJ2-2 | . | . | TRBV6-2/TRBV6-3 | 13 | TGTGCCAGCAGTTCCGGGACTGGGCGGGAGCTGTTTTTT | CASSSGTGRELFF
TRBJ1-6 | . | . | TRBV4-1 | 17 | TGCGCCAGCAGCCAAGTAAAAGGCCGAACACCCAATTCACCCCTCCACTTT | CASSQVKGRTPNSPLHF
TRBJ1-6 | . | . | TRBV11-2 | 15 | TGTGCCAGCAGCGGGGGAGGAAACTATAATTCACCCCTCCACTTT | CASSGGGNYNSPLHF